The text below deals with one T cell receptor beta chain. Sequencing used cDNA as its template, made by extracting RNA and reverse transcribing it. The repertoire was sequenced with immunoSEQ multiplex PCR; TCRdb's copy has only in-frame clones and lacks some. This sample has 90,000 or so clones, with around 47% found just once. Germline-derived CDR1 and CDR2 are SGHTA and FQGNSA. Trimming stripped 5 bases from V and 0 bases from J, with 13 bases between. The CDR3 sequence is 15 residues long. This sample stems from a study of CD8+ T cells in alopecia areata. This sample's treatment: oral pan-JAK inhibitor, 5-10 mg twice daily.

This rearrangement joins TRBV7-2 to TRBJ1-1; D is perhaps TRBD1 (5 bases). Sequenced material: CD8+ T cells sorted from blood, taken at week 24, from a patient treated with tofacitinib. The source of this sequence is a human donor with alopecia areata. CDR3 bases: TGTGCCAGCAGCGAGAGGACGGGGGTGAACACTGAAGCTTTCTTT. This translates into CASSERTGVNTEAFF.